The clone carrying this TCR beta chain was seen just once. This record comes from a study of T cell changes during pregnancy in multiple sclerosis. Sequenced by immunoSEQ multiplex PCR; TCRdb stores in-frame clones only, minus some. The table has tens of thousands of clones, approximately 96% seen once. V gave up 5 bases and J gave up 0 bases, with 11 bases separating them. There are 15 residues in the CDR3. CDR1 is MDHEN, CDR2 SYDVKM, per germline. V and J are TRBV28 and TRBJ1-5; no reliable D call. The clonotype was recovered from a female donor with multiple sclerosis, enrolled in a pregnancy study. The source material was peripheral blood, sampled in the second trimester of pregnancy. The chain's CDR3 is CASSPTSYSNQPQHF. DNA for the CDR3: TGTGCCAGCAGTCCTACTAGTTATAGCAATCAGCCCCAGCATTTT. The full variable domain, with the rest looked up from reference TRBV28 and TRBJ1-5, is DVKVTQSSRYLVKRTGEKVFLECVQDMDHENMFWYRQDPGLGLRLIYFSYDVKMKEKGDIPEGYSVSREKKERFSLILESASTNQTSMYLCASSPTSYSNQPQHFGDGTRLSIL.